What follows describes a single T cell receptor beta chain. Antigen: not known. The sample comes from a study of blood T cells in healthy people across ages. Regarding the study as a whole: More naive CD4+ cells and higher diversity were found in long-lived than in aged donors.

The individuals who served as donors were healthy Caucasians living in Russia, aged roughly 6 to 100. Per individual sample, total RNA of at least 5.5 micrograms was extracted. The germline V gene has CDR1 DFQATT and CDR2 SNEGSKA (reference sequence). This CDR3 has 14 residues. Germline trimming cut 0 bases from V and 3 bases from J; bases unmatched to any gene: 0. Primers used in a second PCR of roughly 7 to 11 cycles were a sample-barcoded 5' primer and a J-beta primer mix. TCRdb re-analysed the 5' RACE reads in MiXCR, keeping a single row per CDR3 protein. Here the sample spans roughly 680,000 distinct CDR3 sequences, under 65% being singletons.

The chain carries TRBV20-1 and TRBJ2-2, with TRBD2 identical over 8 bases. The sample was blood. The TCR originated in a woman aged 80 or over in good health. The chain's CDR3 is CSARERGDTGELFF. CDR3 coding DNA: TGCAGTGCTAGAGAGCGGGGGGACACCGGGGAGCTGTTTTTT.